A single sample gave rise to the 14 T cell receptor beta chains below, sequenced in a study of blood T cell repertoires in COVID-19 (dated by TCRdb to 2020 to 2021). The library was produced with the immunoSEQ multiplex PCR assay. In TCRdb, the immuneACCESS table is reduced to in-frame sequences with V and J assigned. These tables do not hold every clone; where another copy was compared, an unresolved V gene accounts for under half, and the others remain unexplained. For this sample there are over 25,000 clones; about 88% appear just once. Jointly, the top ten make up less than 15% of the sample. The sample consisted of peripheral blood. All receptors come from a man in his 70s with active COVID-19.

Only one count was recorded for this clone. This chain uses TRBV19 with TRBJ2-5; TRBD2 is a possible D gene (5 bases). The CDR3 has 14 amino acids. The ends were cut back, 1 base at V and 1 base at J, with 7 bases in the middle. Per the germline V gene, CDR1 is LNHDA and CDR2 is SQIVND (reference sequence). The CDR3 spells CASSIGLLQETQYF. The CDR3 DNA reads as TGTGCCAGTAGTATAGGACTACTCCAAGAGACCCAGTACTTC. Together with reference TRBV19 and TRBJ2-5, the CDR3 gives the full variable domain: DGGITQSPKYLFRKEGQNVTLSCEQNLNHDAMYWYRQDPGQGLRLIYYSQIVNDFQKGDIAEGYSVSREKKESFPLTVTSAQKNPTAFYLCASSIGLLQETQYFGPGTRLLVL.

V gene TRBV7-3 combines with J gene TRBJ2-1, with D unclear. V was trimmed by 1 base and J by 6 bases, leaving 4 bases between them. CDR1 and CDR2 from the germline V gene are SGHTA and FQGTGA. The CDR3 length is 12 residues. The CDR3 nucleotides read TGTGCCAGCAGCTTAAGGAGCAATGAGCAGTTCTTC. This gives the protein CASSLRSNEQFF.

The rearrangement joins TRBV18 to TRBJ2-3; unclear D gene. CDR1 and CDR2 (germline): KGHSH, LQKENI. The CDR3 covers 14 residues. The V gene lost 3 bases and the J gene lost 4 bases, with 11 bases spanning the gap. The CDR3 nucleotides are TGTGCCAGCTCACCTTCACTTGGTTCAGATACGCAGTATTTT. This gives the protein CASSPSLGSDTQYF.

This chain uses TRBV28 with TRBJ2-2, with 9 bases lining up with TRBD1. CDR3 length: 13 residues. The V segment lost 11 bases and the J segment 6 bases; nucleotides outside the gene matches: 7. CDR1 is MDHEN and CDR2 is SYDVKM in the germline V gene. The CDR3 DNA sequence: TGTGCCGGAGGACAGGGGAATGCCGGGGAGCTGTTTTTT. Encoded protein: CAGGQGNAGELFF.

The table lists this clone with a count of one. This chain uses TRBV2 with TRBJ1-1; tentative D call: TRBD1 (6 bases). V dropped 4 bases and J dropped 2 bases, with 11 bases sitting between them. CDR3 size: 14 residues. Germline-derived CDR1 and CDR2 are SNHLY and FYNNEI. The CDR3 region has the DNA TGTGCCAGCAGTGGGGTCAGGGGTAACACTGAAGCTTTCTTT. This translates into CASSGVRGNTEAFF.

The chain recombines TRBV5-6 with TRBJ2-4, with 9 bases matching TRBD1. The junction had 16 bases not matched to a gene; V was cut back by 4 bases and J by 8 bases. Germline lookup yields CDR1 SGHDT and CDR2 YYEEEE. The CDR3 contains 17 residues. CDR3 coding DNA: TGTGCCAGCAGCCTGTTCTTCCGCGGACAGGGGCGGGACATTCAGTACTTC. This translates into CASSLFFRGQGRDIQYF.

This chain joins TRBV7-2 and TRBJ1-2; D remains unclear. This CDR3 comprises 13 residues. Germline assignment: CDR1 SGHTA and CDR2 FQGNSA. V was pared by 2 bases and J by 4 bases, with 8 bases between. The CDR3 loop reads CASSLWAAYGYTF. The CDR3 DNA sequence: TGTGCCAGCAGCTTATGGGCAGCCTATGGCTACACCTTC. Full variable domain (missing parts from reference TRBV7-2 and TRBJ1-2): GAGVSQSPSNKVTEKGKDVELRCDPISGHTALYWYRQSLGQGLEFLIYFQGNSAPDKSGLPSDRFSAERTGGSVSTLTIQRTQQEDSAVYLCASSLWAAYGYTFGSGTRLTVV.

The gene calls are TRBV10-3 and TRBJ1-1; D perhaps matches TRBD1 (6 bases). CDR1 and CDR2 from the germline V gene are ENHRY and SYGVKD. This CDR3 has 13 amino acids. V was pared by 4 bases and J by 2 bases, with 8 bases between. This CDR3 is CAISVGHNTEAFF. The CDR3 bases are TGTGCCATCAGTGTGGGACATAACACTGAAGCTTTCTTT.

This clone occurred a few times. The V gene is TRBV5-1, the J gene TRBJ2-5; 11 positions match TRBD2. The trim removed 4 bases at V and 7 bases at J, leaving 6 bases unmatched. This CDR3 spans 14 amino acids. CDR1 SGHRS and CDR2 YFSETQ come from the germline V gene. As DNA, the CDR3 is TGCGCCAGCAGCCTAGAGACTAGCGGGACGACCCAGTACTTC. It specifies CASSLETSGTTQYF.

The chain couples TRBV2 to TRBJ2-2; D unclear. The length of the CDR3 is 14 residues. In germline, CDR1 is SNHLY, CDR2 FYNNEI. The ends were cut back, 9 bases at V and 1 base at J, with 12 bases in the middle. CDR3 residues: CASRYELNTGELFF. In nucleotides, the CDR3 is TGTGCCAGTCGGTATGAGTTGAACACCGGGGAGCTGTTTTTT.

V is TRBV5-1 and J is TRBJ2-7; the match to TRBD1 covers 8 bases. CDR3 length: 16 residues. V lost 8 bases, J lost 5 bases, and 18 bases stayed unmatched. Germline loops: CDR1 SGHRS, CDR2 YFSETQ. The CDR3 spells CASRQGQASGLDEQYF. CDR3 bases: TGCGCCAGTCGACAGGGGCAGGCGAGCGGGCTTGACGAGCAGTACTTC.

The chain is built from TRBV9 and TRBJ1-1; D remains ambiguous. The CDR3 contains 15 residues. Germline lookup yields CDR1 SGDLS and CDR2 YYNGEE. V dropped 0 bases and J dropped 4 bases, with 13 bases sitting between them. The CDR3 is CASSVVGDLGTEAFF. In DNA form, the CDR3 reads TGTGCCAGCAGCGTAGTCGGGGATTTGGGCACTGAAGCTTTCTTT.

V is TRBV6-2 or TRBV6-3 and J is TRBJ1-6; D unresolved. V lost 2 bases and J lost 0, with 8 bases in between. The CDR3 contains 16 residues. CDR1 and CDR2 (germline): MNHEY, SVGEGT. Here the CDR3 reads CASSYVRSSYNSPLHF. DNA of the CDR3: TGTGCCAGCAGTTACGTCCGGAGCTCCTATAATTCACCCCTCCACTTT.

V and J are TRBV27 and TRBJ2-6, with 7 bases fitting TRBD1. With 6 bases clipped from V and 2 bases from J, the junction kept 22 bases outside the gene matches. Germline lookup yields CDR1 MNHEY and CDR2 SMNVEV (reference sequence). The CDR3 spans 21 residues. The DNA for the CDR3 is TGTGCCAGCAGGCAAGTTGGGTATGGGACAGTCGACTTCACTGGGGCCAACGTCCTGACTTTC. Translation gives CASRQVGYGTVDFTGANVLTF.